Below, 17 T cell receptor beta chains from the same sample are listed, as sequenced in a study of blood T cell repertoires in COVID-19. Using immunoSEQ multiplex PCR, the repertoire was profiled, and TCRdb retains in-frame clones only, with some absent. Of 72,000 or so clones listed, 75% to 95% are singletons. Source material: peripheral blood. Receptor source: a woman aged 80 or over with acute or convalescent COVID-19.

V and J are TRBV12-5 and TRBJ1-5, with D maybe TRBD1 (6 bases). The CDR3 has 17 amino acids. Trimming shortened V by 1 base and J by 0 bases, and 13 bases separated the two germline ends. Germline lookup yields CDR1 LGHNT and CDR2 FRNRAP. The CDR3 nucleotides are TGTGCTAGTGGTTTGGATCGGGACACCTATAGCAATCAGCCCCAGCATTTT. This sequence encodes CASGLDRDTYSNQPQHF.

The chain employs TRBV2 and TRBJ1-1, with a weak D call TRBD1 (6 bases). Germline CDR1 and CDR2: SNHLY and FYNNEI. The CDR3 contains 13 residues. The ends were cut back, 7 bases at V and 7 bases at J, with 16 bases in the middle. DNA for the CDR3: TGTGCCAGCACGCGGGGGGCGCGGGATGAAGCTTTCTTT. Translating it yields CASTRGARDEAFF. Combining the CDR3 with reference TRBV2 and TRBJ1-1 gives the whole variable domain EPEVTQTPSHQVTQMGQEVILRCVPISNHLYFYWYRQILGQKVEFLVSFYNNEISEKSEIFDDQFSVERPDGSNFTLKIRSTKLEDSAMYFCASTRGARDEAFFGQGTRLTVV.

The chain joins TRBV19 to TRBJ2-3; TRBD1 matches 9 bases. This CDR3 contains 15 residues. CDR1 LNHDA and CDR2 SQIVND come from the germline V gene (reference sequence). V shed 7 bases and J 4 bases; nucleotides not matched to a gene: 9. CDR3 residues: CASKGTGSPPDTQYF. CDR3 nucleotides: TGTGCCAGTAAGGGGACAGGGTCCCCTCCAGATACGCAGTATTTT. The entire variable domain, with the rest obtained from reference TRBV19 and TRBJ2-3, is as follows: DGGITQSPKYLFRKEGQNVTLSCEQNLNHDAMYWYRQDPGQGLRLIYYSQIVNDFQKGDIAEGYSVSREKKESFPLTVTSAQKNPTAFYLCASKGTGSPPDTQYFGPGTRLTVL.

The V call is TRBV29-1, the J call TRBJ2-1; 7 nucleotides agree with TRBD1. The CDR3 is 13 amino acids. CDR1 is SQVTM, CDR2 ANQGSEA, per germline. With V trimmed by 4 bases and J by 1 base, 1 base remained unmatched. CDR3 in amino acids: CSVGTGSYNEQFF. DNA for the CDR3: TGCAGCGTTGGGACAGGATCCTACAATGAGCAGTTCTTC.

The rearrangement joins TRBV6-4 to TRBJ2-6; the D is unclear. Looked up from germline, CDR1 is MRHNA and CDR2 is SNTAGT. Trimming cost V 5 bases and J 0 bases, with 5 bases left between them. The CDR3 is 14 residues long. As DNA, the CDR3 is TGTGCCAGCAGTTTCAGCTCTGGGGCCAACGTCCTGACTTTC. This codes for CASSFSSGANVLTF.

About this clone itself: Other DNA sequences in this specimen translate into the identical CDR3. The genes are TRBV5-1 and TRBJ2-5; D is perhaps TRBD2 (5 bases). The V gene's germline CDR1 is SGHRS and CDR2 YFSETQ. CDR3 size: 13 residues. The germline V and J ends were trimmed by 2 bases and 5 bases, with 10 bases remaining between them. The CDR3 DNA reads as TGCGCCAGCAGCTTCCGGGGTGGTGAGACCCAGTACTTC. Amino acids: CASSFRGGETQYF.

V usage is TRBV5-1 and J usage is TRBJ2-5; D perhaps matches TRBD1 (6 bases). V was shortened by 0 bases and J by 3 bases, with 21 bases between the two germline ends. CDR3 length equals 18 residues. Germline CDR1 and CDR2: SGHRS and YFSETQ. CDR3: CASSLAGRGFNTEETQYF. The CDR3 DNA follows: TGCGCCAGCAGCTTGGCTGGCAGGGGATTTAATACCGAAGAGACCCAGTACTTC.

The CDR3 region has the DNA TGTGCCAGCAGCCCCCACGCCGGGACAGTTACAGATACGCAGTATTTT. This sequence encodes CASSPHAGTVTDTQYF. The chain has TRBV9 and TRBJ2-3; 7 positions agree with TRBD1. The trim removed 4 bases at V and 3 bases at J, leaving 11 bases unmatched. The CDR3 is 16 residues long. From germline, CDR1 is SGDLS and CDR2 YYNGEE.

J is TRBJ1-2 and V is TRBV6-5; 7 bases are a match to TRBD1. The germline gives CDR1 MNHEY, CDR2 SVGAGI. This CDR3 is 16 amino acids long. The V and J ends lost 2 bases and 2 bases, in that order; junction bases with no gene match: 8. The CDR3 nucleotides are TGTGCCAGCAGTTACCCGACAGGGTCAGGCAACTATGGCTACACCTTC. Translated, it gives CASSYPTGSGNYGYTF.

As concerns this clone: This same CDR3 is encoded by further DNA sequences in the sample. As DNA, the CDR3 is TGCGCCAGCAGCCAAGACGGCGGGGGCACAGATACGCAGTATTTT. Protein product: CASSQDGGGTDTQYF. The V call is TRBV4-3, the J call TRBJ2-3; D possibly corresponds to TRBD2 (6 bases). CDR3 length: 15 residues. The germline gives CDR1 LGHNA, CDR2 YSLEER. Trimming stripped 0 bases from V and 1 base from J, with 8 bases between.

V usage is TRBV9 and J usage is TRBJ2-3; maybe TRBD2 (5 bases). The germline V and J ends were trimmed by 0 bases and 3 bases, with 11 bases remaining between them. Germline values: CDR1 SGDLS, CDR2 YYNGEE. The CDR3 runs 15 residues. The CDR3 loop reads CASSVGIGGTDTQYF. CDR3 DNA: TGTGCCAGCAGCGTAGGAATCGGCGGGACAGATACGCAGTATTTT.

This chain connects TRBV14 to TRBJ1-2; TRBD1 might be the D (6 bases). Trimming left V 4 bases short and J 7 bases short, with 19 bases between. This CDR3 is 15 amino acids long. Germline CDR1 and CDR2: SGHDN and FVKESK. This CDR3 is CASSPSGQGRPGYTF. The CDR3 DNA reads as TGTGCCAGCAGCCCCTCTGGGCAGGGGCGACCTGGCTACACCTTC.

The chain is built from TRBV5-1 and TRBJ2-5; 8 bases are shared with TRBD1. Germline loops: CDR1 SGHRS, CDR2 YFSETQ. The CDR3 spans 14 residues. J lost 4 bases, V lost 5 bases, and 7 bases had no gene match. CDR3 nucleotides: TGCGCCAGCAGACGTCGGACAGGGCCAGAGACCCAGTACTTC. Its translation: CASRRRTGPETQYF.

The rearrangement links TRBV3-1 (or the pseudogene TRBV3-2) to TRBJ2-2; 8 nucleotides align to TRBD2. CDR3 size: 16 residues. The ends lost 0 bases at V and 7 bases at J; junction bases unmatched: 7. Per the germline V gene, CDR1 is LGHDT and CDR2 is YNNKEL (reference sequence). The CDR3 sequence is CASSQDMGTRIGELFF. CDR3 nucleotide sequence: TGTGCCAGCAGCCAAGATATGGGGACTAGAATCGGGGAGCTGTTTTTT.

CDR3 coding DNA: TGTGCCAGTAGTGGGGGGACAGGGGGCACTTATCAGCCCCAGCATTTT. It encodes CASSGGTGGTYQPQHF. V is TRBV19 and J is TRBJ1-5, with 12 bases lining up with TRBD1. J was trimmed by 5 bases and V by 5 bases; bases with no gene match: 7. Germline values: CDR1 LNHDA, CDR2 SQIVND (reference sequence). The CDR3 length is 16 residues.

J is TRBJ2-3 and V is TRBV7-3; TRBD2 agrees at 10 bases. Germline lookup yields CDR1 SGHTA and CDR2 FQGTGA. This CDR3 is built from 15 residues. The V gene end was trimmed by 4 bases and the J gene end by 3 bases; junction bases not matched to a gene: 4. As DNA, the CDR3 is TGTGCCAGCAGCTCCGGGACTAGCGTGACAGATACGCAGTATTTT. It specifies CASSSGTSVTDTQYF.

The J gene is TRBJ1-1, the V gene TRBV18, with D possibly matching TRBD1 (6 bases). CDR1 and CDR2 (germline): KGHSH, LQKENI. The CDR3 is 16 amino acids. Trimming took off 2 bases at V and 2 bases at J, with 15 bases between the two ends. The CDR3 coding sequence is TGTGCCAGCTCACCATCGTGGGGGCAAATTAACACTGAAGCTTTCTTT. As protein: CASSPSWGQINTEAFF. Full variable domain (outside the CDR3, taken from reference TRBV18 and TRBJ1-1): NAGVMQNPRHLVRRRGQEARLRCSPMKGHSHVYWYRQLPEEGLKFMVYLQKENIIDESGMPKERFSAEFPKEGPSILRIQQVVRGDSAAYFCASSPSWGQINTEAFFGQGTRLTVV.